This paragraph reports one T cell receptor (beta chain). What it binds is not known. The V gene end was trimmed by 1 base and the J gene end by 6 bases; junction bases not matched to a gene: 16. The germline V gene has CDR1 DFQATT and CDR2 SNEGSKA (reference sequence). The CDR3 extends over 17 amino acids. Whole-study results and caveats: Tumor memory CD4+ T cell TCR gene usage clustered with blood and lymph node memory CD4+ cells and lymph node naive CD4+ cells. Tumor Treg TCRs overlapped most with tumor naive CD4+ cells.

Tregs were sorted as CD4+CD25+CD127-/low cells. Full-length variable regions came from constant-region reverse primers plus semi-nested Nested Universal Primer A PCR. TCRdb called the 5' RACE reads again in MiXCR, with one record for every CDR3 protein. Altogether 52,000 or so distinct CDR3 sequences are present, about a fifth being singletons, with the ten largest covering under 3.5%. The chain recombines TRBV20-1 with TRBJ1-2, with 8 positions matching TRBD1. The sequenced sample was tumor-infiltrating Tregs sorted from the breast tumor. This receptor was obtained from a female donor with breast cancer. In DNA form, the CDR3 reads TGCAGTGCTAGAGCCTCTTTGACAGGGGAATGGAACAATGGCTACACCTTC. This codes for CSARASLTGEWNNGYTF.